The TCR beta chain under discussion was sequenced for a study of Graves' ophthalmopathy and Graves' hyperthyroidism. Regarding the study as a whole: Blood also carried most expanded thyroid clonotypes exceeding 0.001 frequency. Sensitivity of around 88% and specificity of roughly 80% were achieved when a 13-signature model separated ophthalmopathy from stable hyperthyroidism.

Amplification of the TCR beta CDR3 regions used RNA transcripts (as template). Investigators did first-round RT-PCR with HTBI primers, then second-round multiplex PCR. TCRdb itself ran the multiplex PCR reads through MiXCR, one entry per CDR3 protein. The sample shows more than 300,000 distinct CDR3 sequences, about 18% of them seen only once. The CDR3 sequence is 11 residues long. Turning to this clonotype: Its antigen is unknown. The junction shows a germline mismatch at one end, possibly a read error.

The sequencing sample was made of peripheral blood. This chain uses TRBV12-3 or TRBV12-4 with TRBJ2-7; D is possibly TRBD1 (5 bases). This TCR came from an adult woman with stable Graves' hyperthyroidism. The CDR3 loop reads CASSLVGAPRF. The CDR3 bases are TGTGCCAGCAGTTTAGTAGGGGCTCCAAGATTC.